This T cell receptor beta chain was identified during a study of blood T cell repertoires in COVID-19. Background on the study: Samples came from the United States, Italy and Spain, spanning acute and convalescent COVID-19. T cells, B-cell-depleted T cells, or PBMCs provided the cDNA or gDNA that served as material.

The CDR3 is 16 residues long. In the original processing: For nucleated cells, counts were estimated from reference gene primer amplification. Measured with immunoSEQ multiplex PCR; TCRdb has only the in-frame clones, and not every one. V, J and clone size reflect that table, while D and trimming were determined from the DNA. This table holds about 42,000 clones, around nine tenths found once. The TCR sequence derives from a man in his fifties or sixties with active COVID-19. This rearrangement joins TRBV12-2 to TRBJ2-7; the DNA was not used to check the table's D call, TRBD1. TRBV12-2 counts as a pseudogene. The sequencing input was peripheral blood. DNA of the CDR3: TGTGCAAGTCGCTTCAGACCACAGGGGATCCCCTACGAGCAGTACTTC. This sequence encodes CASRFRPQGIPYEQYF.